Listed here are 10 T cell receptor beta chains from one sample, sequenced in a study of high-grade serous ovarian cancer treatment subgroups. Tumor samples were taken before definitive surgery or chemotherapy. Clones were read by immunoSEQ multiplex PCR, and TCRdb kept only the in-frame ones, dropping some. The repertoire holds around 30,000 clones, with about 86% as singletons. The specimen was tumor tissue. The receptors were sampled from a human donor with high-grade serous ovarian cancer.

The CDR3 spells CASSLARPGKETQYF. In DNA, the CDR3 is TGTGCCAGCAGCTTAGCCCGACCCGGAAAAGAGACCCAGTACTTC. The chain is built from TRBV11-2 and TRBJ2-5, with D unclear. This CDR3 comprises 15 residues. From germline, CDR1 is SGHAT and CDR2 FQNNGV. Trimming left V 1 base short and J 3 bases short, with 12 bases between.

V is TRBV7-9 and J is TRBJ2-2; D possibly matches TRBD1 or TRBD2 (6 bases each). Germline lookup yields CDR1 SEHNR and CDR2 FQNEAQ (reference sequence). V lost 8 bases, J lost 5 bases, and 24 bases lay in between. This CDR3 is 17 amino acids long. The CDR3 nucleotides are TGTGCCAGCGCCGTCTGGGGGCTAGCGAGAGGTACCGGGGAGCTGTTTTTT. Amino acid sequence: CASAVWGLARGTGELFF.

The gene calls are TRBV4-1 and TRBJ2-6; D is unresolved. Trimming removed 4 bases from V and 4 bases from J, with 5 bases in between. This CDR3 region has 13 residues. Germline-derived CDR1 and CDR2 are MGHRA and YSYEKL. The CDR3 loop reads CASSLGGANVLTF. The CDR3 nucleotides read TGCGCCAGCAGCCTCGGGGGGGCCAACGTCCTGACTTTC.

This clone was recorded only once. The CDR3 loop is CSVASGPTNNEQFF. The CDR3 nucleotides read TGCAGCGTCGCAAGCGGGCCAACGAACAATGAGCAGTTCTTC. The chain employs TRBV29-1 and TRBJ2-1, with D maybe TRBD2 (6 bases). This CDR3 comprises 14 residues. Looked up from germline, CDR1 is SQVTM and CDR2 is ANQGSEA. Deletions cut 6 bases from V and 5 bases from J, with 17 bases between.

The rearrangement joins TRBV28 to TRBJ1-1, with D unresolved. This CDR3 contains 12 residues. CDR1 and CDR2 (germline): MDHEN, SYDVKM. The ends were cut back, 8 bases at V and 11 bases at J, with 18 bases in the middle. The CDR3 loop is CASRAAGSKAFF. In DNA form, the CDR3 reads TGTGCCAGCCGGGCTGCTGGCAGTAAGGCTTTCTTT.

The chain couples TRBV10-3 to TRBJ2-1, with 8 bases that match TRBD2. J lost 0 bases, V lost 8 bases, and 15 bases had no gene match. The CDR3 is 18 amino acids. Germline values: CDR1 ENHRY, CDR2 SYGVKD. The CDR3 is CAIADGRASGSSYNEQFF. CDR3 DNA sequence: TGTGCCATCGCCGACGGGAGGGCCTCGGGGAGCTCCTACAATGAGCAGTTCTTC.

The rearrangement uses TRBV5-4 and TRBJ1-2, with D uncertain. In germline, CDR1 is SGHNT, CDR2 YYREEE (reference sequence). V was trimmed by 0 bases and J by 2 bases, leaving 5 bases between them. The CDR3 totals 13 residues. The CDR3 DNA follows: TGTGCCAGCAGCTTGGCCAAAAACTATGGCTACACCTTC. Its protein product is CASSLAKNYGYTF. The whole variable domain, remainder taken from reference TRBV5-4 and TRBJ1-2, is ETGVTQSPTHLIKTRGQQVTLRCSSQSGHNTVSWYQQALGQGPQFIFQYYREEENGRGNFPPRFSGLQFPNYSSELNVNALELDDSALYLCASSLAKNYGYTFGSGTRLTVV.

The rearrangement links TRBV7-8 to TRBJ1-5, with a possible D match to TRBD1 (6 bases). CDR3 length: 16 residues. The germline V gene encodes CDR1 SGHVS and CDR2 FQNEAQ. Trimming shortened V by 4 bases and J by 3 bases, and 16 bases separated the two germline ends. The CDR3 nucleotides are TGTGCCAGCAGCTCACAGGGTAGTCTCCCCAATCAGCCCCAGCATTTT. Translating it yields CASSSQGSLPNQPQHF.

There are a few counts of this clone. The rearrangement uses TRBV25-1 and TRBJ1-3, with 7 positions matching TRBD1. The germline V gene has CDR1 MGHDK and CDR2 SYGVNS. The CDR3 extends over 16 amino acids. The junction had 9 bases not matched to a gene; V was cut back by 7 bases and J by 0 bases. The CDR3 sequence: CASIDPWDSSGNTIYF. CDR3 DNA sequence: TGTGCCAGCATTGACCCCTGGGACAGCTCTGGAAACACCATATATTTT.

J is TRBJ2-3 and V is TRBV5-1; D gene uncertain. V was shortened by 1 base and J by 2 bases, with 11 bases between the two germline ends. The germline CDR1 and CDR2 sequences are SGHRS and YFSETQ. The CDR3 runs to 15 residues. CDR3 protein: CASSLTPSTTDTQYF. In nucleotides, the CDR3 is TGCGCCAGCAGCTTGACCCCCTCCACCACAGATACGCAGTATTTT.